A selection of T cell receptor beta chains follows, all from one sample in a study of T cells in Graves' hyperthyroidism and ophthalmopathy. In TCRdb, the multiplex PCR reads were re-called with MiXCR into one record per CDR3 protein. The repertoire holds some 380,000 distinct CDR3 sequences, less than 15% seen once, with around 21% in the top ten. Sequencing input: blood. These receptors originate from a man between 25 and 39 years old with Graves' hyperthyroidism that later progressed to Graves' ophthalmopathy. CDR3s include the opening cysteine and the closing phenylalanine or tryptophan. A D gene is named only where the DNA matches it firmly. Only some rows state a clone size, as once, few, many or a class for expanded clones.

V	D	J	size	CDR3	DNA
TRBV4-1	NA	TRBJ1-6	NA	CASSQFFRNSDNSPLHF	TGCGCCAGCAGCCAATTTTTCAGGAACTCAGATAATTCACCCCTCCACTTT
TRBV20-1	NA	TRBJ2-3	many	CSNWKGLNTDTQYF	TGCAGCAATTGGAAGGGACTGAACACAGATACGCAGTATTTT
TRBV18	NA	TRBJ1-1	many	CASSQREIGANTEAFF	TGTGCCAGCTCACAACGGGAAATCGGGGCGAACACTGAAGCTTTCTTT
TRBV7-8	NA	TRBJ2-3	many	CASSLALGGGRDTQYF	TGTGCCAGCAGCTTAGCACTAGGGGGGGGCAGGGATACGCAGTATTTT
TRBV20-1	NA	TRBJ2-3	many	CSARVKKSIGDTQYF	TGCAGTGCTAGAGTGAAGAAATCTATTGGGGATACGCAGTATTTT
TRBV10-1	NA	TRBJ2-3	few	CASSESRPGQSTDTQYF	TGCGCCAGCAGTGAGTCGAGGCCTGGACAGAGTACAGATACGCAGTATTTT
TRBV11-2	TRBD2	TRBJ2-1	many	CASSLFLAGVSVQFF	TGTGCCAGCAGCTTATTTTTAGCGGGGGTTTCGGTGCAGTTCTTC
TRBV28	TRBD2	TRBJ2-7	many	CASSFSGGPSYEQYF	TGTGCCAGCAGTTTTAGCGGGGGACCCTCCTACGAGCAGTACTTC
TRBV18	TRBD2	TRBJ2-5	NA	CASSPAGGLETQYF	TGTGCCAGCTCACCAGCGGGGGGGCTTGAGACCCAGTACTTC
TRBV6-2/TRBV6-3	TRBD2	TRBJ2-7	NA	CASSAYETSTYEQYF	TGTGCCAGCAGTGCCTACGAGACTAGCACCTACGAGCAGTACTTC
TRBV13	TRBD1	TRBJ2-1	few	CASSSIPTGAEQFF	TGTGCCAGCAGCTCCATACCAACAGGGGCTGAGCAGTTCTTC